Shown below are 25 T cell receptor beta chains from a single sample sequenced in a study of STAT5B mutations in CD4+ large granular lymphocyte leukemia. Data came from immunoSEQ multiplex PCR; TCRdb stores just in-frame clones and leaves some out. The sample yields over 25,000 clones, about 74% seen once. Material: CD4+ T cells from blood buffy coats. The receptors shown here come from a human donor in good health.

Only a few counts were recorded for this clone. The V and J genes are TRBV30 and TRBJ1-1, with D unresolved. V lost 6 bases to trimming and J lost 6 bases, with 14 bases between them. This CDR3 is 12 amino acids long. Germline CDR1 GTSNPN, CDR2 SVGIG (reference sequence). The CDR3 DNA is TGTGCCTGCGGGGTACGAGTATCTGAAGCTTTCTTT. It codes for CACGVRVSEAFF.

V is TRBV29-1 and J is TRBJ1-1; 7 bases fit TRBD1. Per germline, CDR1 SQVTM and CDR2 ANQGSEA. Trimming took 4 bases from V and 11 from J; bases not matched to a gene: 16. This CDR3 comprises 14 residues. Written as DNA, the CDR3 is TGCAGCGTTGGTCGGGGGGCCGGACAGGCCGACGCTTTCTTT. Protein: CSVGRGAGQADAFF. The complete variable domain, with remaining parts taken from reference TRBV29-1 and TRBJ1-1, reads SAVISQKPSRDICQRGTSLTIQCQVDSQVTMMFWYRQQPGQSLTLIATANQGSEATYESGFVIDKFPISRPNLTFSTLTVSNMSPEDSSIYLCSVGRGAGQADAFFGQGTRLTVV.

The J gene is TRBJ1-1, the V gene TRBV19, with a weak D call TRBD1 (5 bases). This CDR3 has 13 amino acids. The germline V gene has CDR1 LNHDA and CDR2 SQIVND (reference sequence). V was clipped by 6 bases and J by 4 bases, with 12 bases between them. The CDR3 nucleotides are TGTGCCAGTAGCCGTCGAGGGGCCACTGAAGCTTTCTTT. As protein: CASSRRGATEAFF.

V is TRBV19 and J is TRBJ1-5; D unresolved. V was cut by 4 bases and J by 5 bases, with 15 bases left in between. In germline, CDR1 is LNHDA, CDR2 SQIVND (reference sequence). The CDR3 has 15 residues. DNA of the CDR3: TGTGCCAGTAGTACTATCGTGGCATCTGATCAGCCCCAGCATTTT. Its protein is CASSTIVASDQPQHF.

This clone has just a few counts. This chain joins TRBV12-1 and TRBJ2-7; the table's D call, TRBD1, has no DNA check behind it. TRBV12-1 constitutes a pseudogene. The CDR3 runs to 14 residues. The CDR3 DNA is TGTGCCAGCAGCTTTGGGCAGGACTCCTACGAGCAGTACTTC. Its protein product is CASSFGQDSYEQYF.

The J gene is TRBJ2-7, the V gene TRBV11-1, with D maybe TRBD1 (6 bases). The germline V and J ends were trimmed by 1 base and 6 bases, with 13 bases remaining between them. The germline V gene has CDR1 SGHAT and CDR2 FQDESV (reference sequence). The CDR3 extends over 14 amino acids. CDR3 nucleotides: TGTGCCAGCAGCTTAGTGGGGGCGGTCGGCGAGCAGTACTTC. It encodes CASSLVGAVGEQYF.

The rearrangement joins TRBV15 to TRBJ2-7; 7 bases are a match to TRBD1. Losses at the gene ends were 0 bases for V and 2 bases for J; bases not matched to a gene: 7. Germline V gene data show CDR1 as LNHNV and CDR2 as YYDKDF (reference sequence). This CDR3 region has 16 residues. The CDR3 nucleotides are TGTGCCACCAGCAGAGATCTAGTGAGGGGGCCCTACGAGCAGTACTTC. Protein sequence: CATSRDLVRGPYEQYF.

The chain uses TRBV6-6 and TRBJ2-2, with TRBD1 matching over 8 bases. This CDR3 region has 14 residues. J was trimmed by 4 bases and V by 6 bases; bases with no gene match: 4. Looked up from germline, CDR1 is MNHNY and CDR2 is SVGAGI (reference sequence). The CDR3 sequence is CASRIDRGTGELFF. The CDR3 bases are TGTGCCAGCAGGATTGACAGGGGCACCGGGGAGCTGTTTTTT.

Here the CDR3 reads CASRTWGAGETQYF. The CDR3 nucleotides read TGTGCCAGCCGCACCTGGGGGGCAGGAGAGACCCAGTACTTC. The chain joins TRBV5-6 to TRBJ2-5, with D tentatively TRBD1 or TRBD2 (6 bases each). V was trimmed by 7 bases and J by 4 bases, leaving 17 bases between them. The germline V gene has CDR1 SGHDT and CDR2 YYEEEE. The CDR3 runs to 14 residues. Full variable domain (outside the CDR3, taken from reference TRBV5-6 and TRBJ2-5): DAGVTQSPTHLIKTRGQQVTLRCSPKSGHDTVSWYQQALGQGPQFIFQYYEEEERQRGNFPDRFSGHQFPNYSSELNVNALLLGDSALYLCASRTWGAGETQYFGPGTRLLVL.

The chain carries TRBV11-3 and TRBJ2-7, with 7 nucleotides matching TRBD1. This CDR3 has 14 amino acids. Germline CDR1 reads SGHNT; CDR2 reads YENEEA. V lost 5 bases and J lost 5; bases outside the gene matches: 9. CDR3 sequence (DNA): TGTGCCAGCAGCATAAGACAGGGACGCGACGAGCAGTACTTC. Its translation: CASSIRQGRDEQYF.

V usage is TRBV7-6 and J usage is TRBJ2-3; 7 bases fit TRBD2. The CDR3 runs to 16 residues. Germline V gene lookup returns CDR1 SGHVS and CDR2 FNYEAQ. The junction had 6 bases not matched to a gene; V was cut back by 1 base and J by 2 bases. This CDR3 is CASSLGPAGVTDTQYF. The CDR3, as DNA: TGTGCCAGCAGCTTAGGTCCGGCGGGGGTCACAGATACGCAGTATTTT.

CDR3 sequence reads: CASSINKNNEQFF. CDR3 bases: TGTGCCAGTAGTATTAACAAGAACAATGAGCAGTTCTTC. The gene calls are TRBV19 and TRBJ2-1; no reliable D call. Trimming pared 3 bases from V and 5 bases from J, leaving 8 bases between. Germline V gives CDR1 LNHDA, CDR2 SQIVND (reference sequence). This CDR3 spans 13 amino acids.

The chain carries TRBV19 and TRBJ1-1, with no clear D. Germline-derived CDR1 and CDR2 are LNHDA and SQIVND (reference sequence). CDR3 length: 14 residues. The V end lost 3 bases, the J end lost 2 bases, and 10 bases lay between the germline ends. CDR3 sequence: CASSIQAINTEAFF. The CDR3 nucleotides are TGTGCCAGTAGTATCCAGGCTATAAACACTGAAGCTTTCTTT.

The chain carries TRBV15 and TRBJ2-7, with TRBD2 matching 9 bases. The germline CDR1 and CDR2 sequences are LNHNV and YYDKDF (reference sequence). The CDR3 contains 16 residues. V shed 1 base, J shed 3 bases, and the junction held 7 bases outside the gene matches. CDR3 sequence: CATSRVGLAGNYEQYF. CDR3 sequence (DNA): TGTGCCACCAGCAGAGTCGGGCTAGCGGGGAACTACGAGCAGTACTTC.

V is TRBV4-1 and J is TRBJ1-3; D ambiguous. V was shortened by 1 base and J by 2 bases, with 12 bases between the two germline ends. The CDR3 extends over 16 amino acids. The germline V gene encodes CDR1 MGHRA and CDR2 YSYEKL. CDR3 sequence: CASSQGPGKTGNTIYF. CDR3 nucleotide sequence: TGCGCCAGCAGCCAAGGACCAGGCAAAACTGGAAACACCATATATTTT.

V is TRBV5-4 and J is TRBJ2-5, with 10 bases fitting TRBD1. The V segment lost 4 bases and the J segment 1 base; nucleotides outside the gene matches: 4. CDR3 length equals 15 residues. From germline, CDR1 is SGHNT and CDR2 YYREEE (reference sequence). As DNA, the CDR3 is TGTGCCAGCAGCCGGGACAGGGGTCGCCAAGAGACCCAGTACTTC. Protein sequence: CASSRDRGRQETQYF.

The chain uses TRBV2 and TRBJ1-2, with D possibly matching TRBD1 (5 bases). CDR1 SNHLY and CDR2 FYNNEI come from the germline V gene. There are 15 residues in the CDR3. V lost 6 bases and J lost 2, with 16 bases in between. The CDR3 nucleotides read TGTGCCAGCAGGAGGGGAGGGGTTAGGAACTATGGCTACACCTTC. This gives the protein CASRRGGVRNYGYTF.

V is TRBV6-1 and J is TRBJ2-4, with D possibly TRBD2 on 6 matching bases. The V gene's germline CDR1 is MNHNS and CDR2 SASEGT. The ends were cut back, 2 bases at V and 0 bases at J, with 14 bases in the middle. This CDR3 has 17 amino acids. The CDR3 DNA is TGTGCCAGCAGTGAAAATTCGGAGGGACTAGCCAAAAACATTCAGTACTTC. The encoded protein is CASSENSEGLAKNIQYF.

The chain couples TRBV7-8 to TRBJ2-1, with 10 bases matching TRBD2. V was clipped by 5 bases and J by 0 bases; unmatched bases: 19. The V gene's germline CDR1 is SGHVS and CDR2 FQNEAQ. The CDR3 totals 21 residues. The CDR3 bases are TGTGCCAGCAGCACACAATCCGGGACTAGCGCCTTTCGTAGCTCCTACAATGAGCAGTTCTTC. This gives the protein CASSTQSGTSAFRSSYNEQFF.

A single count supports this clone. This chain joins TRBV2 and TRBJ1-5; D is unresolved. V was clipped by 2 bases and J by 5 bases, with 10 bases between them. The CDR3 runs to 14 residues. The germline V gene encodes CDR1 SNHLY and CDR2 FYNNEI. The CDR3 nucleotides read TGTGCCAGCAGTGAACTCGGACGGGATCAGCCCCAGCATTTT. This sequence encodes CASSELGRDQPQHF.

CDR3 protein: CASSPPTSGRTDTQYF. CDR3 nucleotide sequence: TGTGCCAGCTCACCCCCGACTAGCGGACGCACAGATACGCAGTATTTT. This chain connects TRBV18 to TRBJ2-3, with 9 bases matching TRBD2. Germline assignment: CDR1 KGHSH and CDR2 LQKENI. This CDR3 has 16 residues. The J segment lost 1 base and the V segment lost 3 bases, leaving 5 bases of the junction unmatched.

This clone was recorded once. This sequence joins TRBV4-1 and TRBJ2-3, with D perhaps TRBD1 or TRBD2 (5 bases each). The CDR3 extends over 17 amino acids. Germline V gives CDR1 MGHRA, CDR2 YSYEKL. Trimming cost V 0 bases and J 2 bases, with 15 bases left between them. Here the CDR3 reads CASSQEAPGGDTDTQYF. Written as DNA, the CDR3 is TGCGCCAGCAGCCAAGAAGCGCCTGGGGGAGACACAGATACGCAGTATTTT.

V is TRBV7-3 and J is TRBJ2-5, with no clear D. CDR1 and CDR2 (germline): SGHTA, FQGTGA. V was pared by 5 bases and J by 7 bases, with 14 bases between. The CDR3 sequence is 13 residues long. The CDR3 DNA is TGTGCCAGCAGCCTACATCTTTTTGTGACCCAGTACTTC. It encodes CASSLHLFVTQYF.

The table lists this clone with a few counts. The chain recombines TRBV6-6 with TRBJ1-2; TRBD1 agrees at 9 bases. CDR1 and CDR2 (germline): MNHNY, SVGAGI (reference sequence). The CDR3 spans 13 residues. V shed 6 bases, J shed 5 bases, and the junction held 4 bases outside the gene matches. The CDR3: CASSRTGAYGYTF. CDR3 nucleotide sequence: TGTGCCAGCAGCCGGACAGGGGCGTATGGCTACACCTTC.

The V call is TRBV6-5, the J call TRBJ1-6; 7 nucleotides agree with TRBD1. Germline values: CDR1 MNHEY, CDR2 SVGAGI. V was clipped by 6 bases and J by 9 bases; unmatched bases: 8. CDR3 length: 14 amino acids. CDR3: CASSGRTGTSPLHF. CDR3 nucleotides: TGTGCCAGCAGCGGGAGGACAGGTACTTCACCCCTCCACTTT.